These 21 T cell receptor beta chains were sequenced from one sample in a study of blood T cell repertoires in COVID-19. Some clones are missing from TCRdb's copy, which holds only in-frame ones; the method was immunoSEQ multiplex PCR. The data hold approximately 75,000 clones, with more than 65% observed a single time. The source material was peripheral blood. These receptors all stem from an elderly woman with active or convalescent COVID-19.

J is TRBJ2-3 and V is TRBV15; 7 bases fit TRBD2. The CDR3 loop spans 15 amino acids. The germline V gene encodes CDR1 LNHNV and CDR2 YYDKDF (reference sequence). With 1 base clipped from V and 2 bases from J, the junction kept 3 bases outside the gene matches. CDR3 sequence: CATSRGDYSTDTQYF. The CDR3, as DNA: TGTGCCACCAGCAGAGGGGACTACTCCACAGATACGCAGTATTTT.

Regarding this clone: Other DNA sequences in the same sample also yield this CDR3. This chain connects TRBV7-3 to TRBJ2-2, with 7 bases lining up with TRBD1. The germline gives CDR1 SGHTA, CDR2 FQGTGA. The CDR3 totals 16 residues. J lost 0 bases, V lost 5 bases, and 6 bases had no gene match. The DNA of the CDR3 is TGTGCCAGCAGCCACGGACAGGCGACGAACACCGGGGAGCTGTTTTTT. It yields the protein CASSHGQATNTGELFF.

There are many counts of this clone. V gene TRBV10-2 combines with J gene TRBJ1-2; 8 bases fit TRBD1. The germline CDR1 and CDR2 sequences are WSHSY and SAAADI. J lost 7 bases, V lost 3 bases, and 13 bases had no gene match. The length of the CDR3 is 16 residues. This CDR3 reads CASSDGPDRGRGGYTF. The DNA of the CDR3 is TGCGCCAGCAGTGACGGTCCAGACAGGGGACGGGGTGGCTACACCTTC.

The V call is TRBV11-2, the J call TRBJ2-1; D uncertain. The CDR3 contains 15 residues. Trimming cost V 1 base and J 2 bases, with 9 bases left between them. The germline CDR1 and CDR2 sequences are SGHAT and FQNNGV. This CDR3 reads CASSLGLTAYNEQFF. The CDR3 bases are TGTGCCAGCAGCTTAGGCCTAACCGCCTACAATGAGCAGTTCTTC.

This clone appeared many times. V and J are TRBV7-2 and TRBJ2-5; 8 bases map to TRBD2. V trimming: 3 bases; J trimming: 4 bases; junction bases outside the gene matches: 7. Looked up from germline, CDR1 is SGHTA and CDR2 is FQGNSA. CDR3 length: 15 residues. The CDR3 sequence is CASSFSGGLGETQYF. CDR3 coding DNA: TGTGCCAGCAGCTTTTCGGGGGGGCTCGGAGAGACCCAGTACTTC.

The chain combines TRBV29-1 with TRBJ1-2; 7 bases fit TRBD1. Germline V gene lookup returns CDR1 SQVTM and CDR2 ANQGSEA. The CDR3 has 14 residues. Germline trimming cut 0 bases from V and 7 bases from J; bases unmatched to any gene: 8. CDR3 nucleotide sequence: TGCAGCGTTGAAGAAGGGGGCGAGGGGAGTGGCTACACCTTC. Its translation: CSVEEGGEGSGYTF.

The chain combines TRBV27 with TRBJ1-2; 10 nucleotides line up with TRBD1. Trimming removed 7 bases from V and 2 bases from J; junction bases left unmatched: 7. The CDR3 is 15 residues long. Germline V lookup: CDR1 MNHEY, CDR2 SMNVEV (reference sequence). CDR3 coding DNA: TGTGCCAGCAAAACCGGGACAGGGGAGAACTATGGCTACACCTTC. Encoded protein: CASKTGTGENYGYTF.

The V gene is TRBV27, the J gene TRBJ1-2; 8 nucleotides match TRBD1. The germline V gene encodes CDR1 MNHEY and CDR2 SMNVEV (reference sequence). V lost 5 bases and J lost 2; bases outside the gene matches: 7. The CDR3 has 15 amino acids. In DNA, the CDR3 is TGTGCCAGCAGTAAAAGACAGGGGCCAAACTATGGCTACACCTTC. It is translated as CASSKRQGPNYGYTF.

The V call is TRBV30, the J call TRBJ1-1; possible D gene TRBD1, 6 bases. The CDR3 is 12 amino acids. CDR1 and CDR2 from the germline V gene are GTSNPN and SVGIG (reference sequence). The germline V and J ends were trimmed by 4 bases and 2 bases, with 8 bases remaining between them. CDR3 sequence: CAWMDRNTEAFF. CDR3 in DNA: TGTGCCTGGATGGACAGAAACACTGAAGCTTTCTTT.

The rearrangement joins TRBV5-4 to TRBJ2-1; the D gene is possibly TRBD2 (5 bases). V was shortened by 0 bases and J by 7 bases, with 14 bases between the two germline ends. This CDR3 contains 15 residues. Germline CDR1 SGHNT, CDR2 YYREEE (reference sequence). CDR3 in DNA: TGTGCCAGCAGCTTGGGGGGTAGGGAGTCGAATGAGCAGTTCTTC. This gives the protein CASSLGGRESNEQFF. Full variable domain (remainder filled in from reference TRBV5-4 and TRBJ2-1): ETGVTQSPTHLIKTRGQQVTLRCSSQSGHNTVSWYQQALGQGPQFIFQYYREEENGRGNFPPRFSGLQFPNYSSELNVNALELDDSALYLCASSLGGRESNEQFFGPGTRLTVL.

The V gene is TRBV18, the J gene TRBJ1-2, with a tentative D call TRBD1 (5 bases). This CDR3 comprises 14 residues. Looked up from germline, CDR1 is KGHSH and CDR2 is LQKENI. Trimming took 6 bases from V and 2 from J, leaving 13 bases between them. In nucleotides, the CDR3 is TGTGCCAGCTCCCTCGGGAGGGACAACTATGGCTACACCTTC. It translates to CASSLGRDNYGYTF. The whole variable domain, remainder taken from reference TRBV18 and TRBJ1-2, is NAGVMQNPRHLVRRRGQEARLRCSPMKGHSHVYWYRQLPEEGLKFMVYLQKENIIDESGMPKERFSAEFPKEGPSILRIQQVVRGDSAAYFCASSLGRDNYGYTFGSGTRLTVV.

The V and J genes are TRBV5-4 and TRBJ2-1; D may be TRBD1 (5 bases). This CDR3 comprises 15 residues. Germline assignment: CDR1 SGHNT and CDR2 YYREEE (reference sequence). V was pared by 0 bases and J by 7 bases, with 14 bases between. In DNA, the CDR3 is TGTGCCAGCAGCTTGGGGGGCCTTCTCCGTAATGAGCAGTTCTTC. It encodes CASSLGGLLRNEQFF.

The chain recombines TRBV11-2 with TRBJ2-7; weak D call: TRBD2 (6 bases). CDR3 length: 14 residues. Trimming left V 1 base short and J 6 bases short, with 13 bases between. The V gene's germline CDR1 is SGHAT and CDR2 FQNNGV. The CDR3 region has the DNA TGTGCCAGCAGCTTAGTGCAGGAGGGACTCGAGCAGTACTTC. This codes for CASSLVQEGLEQYF. Based on the CDR3 plus reference TRBV11-2 and TRBJ2-7, the full variable domain is EAGVAQSPRYKIIEKRQSVAFWCNPISGHATLYWYQQILGQGPKLLIQFQNNGVVDDSQLPKDRFSAERLKGVDSTLKIQPAKLEDSAVYLCASSLVQEGLEQYFGPGTRLTVT.

The chain links TRBV27 to TRBJ1-2; D may be TRBD1 (5 bases). V was cut by 2 bases and J by 2 bases, with 9 bases left in between. The germline CDR1 and CDR2 sequences are MNHEY and SMNVEV (reference sequence). The CDR3 sequence is 14 residues long. The DNA of the CDR3 is TGTGCCAGCAGTTTAGGCCACAGGAACTATGGCTACACCTTC. It encodes CASSLGHRNYGYTF.

The chain has TRBV7-8 and TRBJ2-7; no firm D call. Germline CDR1 and CDR2: SGHVS and FQNEAQ. Trimming cost V 2 bases and J 1 base, with 6 bases left between them. The CDR3 has 13 residues. The CDR3 here is CASSLSPSYEQYF. In DNA, the CDR3 is TGTGCCAGCAGCTTATCTCCTTCCTACGAGCAGTACTTC.

This sequence joins TRBV12-3 or TRBV12-4 and TRBJ2-1; no definite D call. Trimming removed 3 bases at V and 10 bases at J, with 4 bases between. The CDR3 runs to 10 residues. The CDR3 region has the DNA TGTGCCAGCAGTTTTCGGGAGCAGTTCTTC. Protein product: CASSFREQFF.

This clone was seen just once. The V and J genes are TRBV4-3 and TRBJ2-1; 7 positions match TRBD2. The CDR3 has 16 residues. Per germline, CDR1 LGHNA and CDR2 YSLEER. V shed 0 bases and J 6 bases; nucleotides not matched to a gene: 8. DNA of the CDR3: TGCGCCAGCAGCCAAGATAGTACTAGCGCTTTCAATGAGCAGTTCTTC. As protein: CASSQDSTSAFNEQFF.

The rearrangement uses TRBV4-3 and TRBJ1-4; TRBD1 matches 7 bases. This CDR3 spans 14 amino acids. CDR1 and CDR2 from the germline V gene are LGHNA and YSLEER. J was trimmed by 6 bases and V by 1 base; bases with no gene match: 2. The CDR3 nucleotides are TGCGCCAGCAGCCAAGCCACAGGGGATGAAAAACTGTTTTTT. It translates to CASSQATGDEKLFF.

Details on this clone: Just one base apart from a much larger clone, this may be a read error. The chain combines TRBV4-1 with TRBJ1-2; D call uncertain. Germline CDR1 reads MGHRA; CDR2 reads YSYEKL. CDR3 length: 15 amino acids. Trimming removed 10 bases at V and 0 bases at J, with 18 bases between. The CDR3 bases are TGCGCCACCCGTCCACTCCCCATACCTAACTATGGCTACACCTTC. It encodes CATRPLPIPNYGYTF.

The rearrangement links TRBV7-3 to TRBJ2-2; 11 nucleotides align to TRBD2. Germline V gene lookup returns CDR1 SGHTA and CDR2 FQGTGA. This CDR3 contains 16 residues. V lost 5 bases, J lost 2 bases, and 4 bases stayed unmatched. The CDR3 DNA follows: TGTGCCAGCAGCGAGACTAGCGGGGTTAACACCGGGGAGCTGTTTTTT. Its translation is CASSETSGVNTGELFF. The variable domain in full, completed from reference TRBV7-3 and TRBJ2-2, reads GAGVSQTPSNKVTEKGKYVELRCDPISGHTALYWYRQSLGQGPEFLIYFQGTGAADDSGLPNDRFFAVRPEGSVSTLKIQRTERGDSAVYLCASSETSGVNTGELFFGEGSRLTVL.

The chain carries TRBV5-1 and TRBJ2-3; 12 positions match TRBD1. This CDR3 has 17 amino acids. Per the germline V gene, CDR1 is SGHRS and CDR2 is YFSETQ. After removal of 4 bases from V and 6 bases from J, the junction contained 12 bases not matched to a gene. This CDR3 reads CASSDRDRGQDLDTQYF. DNA for the CDR3: TGCGCCAGCAGCGACCGGGACAGGGGGCAAGATCTCGATACGCAGTATTTT.